This T cell receptor (beta chain) was retrieved from a study of beta chain features in type 1 diabetes. Notes on the study in general: There were fewer insertions and more deletions at the VDJ junctions of type 1 diabetes patients. Short templates might get an advantage during PCR, and this would be equal in patients and controls. People with Type 1 diabetes carried modestly yet significantly shorter TCRB CDR3s in all four CD4+ subsets.

Populations isolated by sorting all had purity greater than 95%. About this clone: Its antigen is not identified.

The entirety of the isolated RNA underwent reverse transcription, so expressed TCRB transcripts were sequenced. Here immunoSEQ multiplex PCR was the method, and the copy in TCRdb shows in-frame clones only, minus some. The profile shows 200,000 to 300,000 clones, around 21% of them singletons. This CDR3 is built from 11 residues. The V end was cut by 4 bases, the J end by 12 bases, with 9 bases between. Germline V lookup: CDR1 SNHLY, CDR2 FYNNEI. This TCR was recovered from a woman in her forties with type 1 diabetes. The sequenced sample consisted of naive CD4+ T cells from blood. The rearrangement uses TRBV2 and TRBJ1-4; possible D gene TRBD1, 6 bases. CDR3 DNA: TGTGCCAGCAGTGCTTACAGGGAACTGTTTTTT. Translation: CASSAYRELFF.